Listed here is a single T cell receptor (beta chain). This sample is drawn from a study of cytomegalovirus exposure and HLA in healthy donors. 13 Jbeta primers and 60 Vbeta primers were used for the PCR. The data were produced by immunoSEQ multiplex PCR, yet TCRdb's version contains in-frame clones alone and is incomplete. Of roughly 190,000 clones listed, roughly 80% are singletons. Germline assignment: CDR1 SGHVS and CDR2 FNYEAQ. The CDR3 has 14 residues. The V gene end was trimmed by 5 bases and the J gene end by 6 bases; junction bases not matched to a gene: 5. The receptor's source is a female donor in good health and CMV-seronegative. The source material was PBMCs. The rearrangement joins TRBV7-6 to TRBJ1-5; TRBD1 aligns across 9 bases. CDR3 amino acids: CASSMGQGGQPQHF. In DNA form, the CDR3 reads TGTGCCAGCAGCATGGGACAGGGCGGTCAGCCCCAGCATTTT.